This TCR beta chain was captured in a study of CD8+CD57+ T cells in acquired aplastic anemia. Study as a whole: 3.2 ug was the average amount of DNA from sorted CD4+ and CD8+ cells. Healthy donor CD4+ samples were sequenced to a depth that averaged roughly 10 million reads.

Template material for TCR beta VDJ and CDR3 profiling consisted of genomic DNA. A single record per CDR3 protein comes from TCRdb applying MiXCR to the reads. The sample records tens of thousands of distinct CDR3 sequences, about 77% being singletons. Study conclusions and caveats: Patients shared twenty-nine CD8+ CDR3 sequences with controls. Between patients and controls, CD8+ Simpson's diversity did not vary significantly.

This clonotype is labeled medium-sized (0.01 to 0.1%). Its antigen remains unknown. V shed 8 bases and J shed 1 base, with 11 bases lying between them. In germline, CDR1 is SGHTA, CDR2 FQGNSA. The CDR3 runs to 13 residues. Material for sequencing was sorted CD4+, CD8+, or CD8+CD57+ T cells (not recorded which) from PBMCs. The clonotype comes from a human donor in good health, serving as a control. The chain is built from TRBV7-2 and TRBJ1-1, with D perhaps matching TRBD1 (6 bases). This CDR3 reads CASLGQWNTEAFF. DNA of the CDR3: TGTGCCAGCCTAGGACAGTGGAACACTGAAGCTTTCTTT.